The sequence of this T cell receptor beta chain was determined in a study of CD8 T cells in Susac syndrome (dated by TCRdb to between 2018 and 2021). For the wider study: Of the Susac syndrome patients who were sequenced, roughly six had clinically active disease and eight or nine were in clinical remission. At the time of blood withdrawal, Susac syndrome patients were either therapy-naive, taking corticosteroids (with some also receiving IVIg), or on IVIg alone. Repertoire sequencing was used to test whether CD8+ T cell activation and differentiation in Susac syndrome was antigen driven. CD8+ T cell repertoire clonality was compared between more than 9 healthy donors, approximately 14 Susac syndrome patients and roughly 15 multiple sclerosis patients. Broader findings and caveats from the paper: The number of individuals in the TCR sequencing and HLA analysis was acknowledged as relatively small. Around 15 Susac-specific public clones were identified in the total CD8+ repertoire, and roughly five Susac-specific public clones were identified in the CD8+ TEMRA repertoire. CD8+ repertoires in Susac syndrome showed clonal expansion, which was highest in CD8+ TEMRA cells and was greater in clinically active patients than in remitting patients.

RNA was extracted with the RNeasy kit and about 0.5 to 1 ug was reverse transcribed using random hexamers. TCR beta CDR3 regions were amplified with the immunoSEQ multiplex PCR assay covering 54 Vbeta and 13 Jbeta segments. Bias from PCR amplification was corrected by using a synthetic template baseline for primer optimization and for computational correction. Concerning the study's data processing: Reads were annotated to V, D and J genes according to IMGT and were analyzed with immunoSEQ Analyzer, with only productive sequences retained. To calculate clonality, Shannon entropy was normalized by log2 of the number of productive unique sequences and then subtracted from one. For each patient and control, public and private clones were evaluated among the 100 most prevalent clones. A clone was defined as Susac-specific if it was absent from the healthy and MS cohorts, from some 1,100 published viral clones and from other ImmuneACCESS disease sequences. TCRdb reworked the public reads: Q25 trimming with fastp, MiXCR clone assembly, productive beta chains retained. Entries are consolidated by CDR3 protein sequence, retaining the most common genes and DNA. None of the V and J calls come from the authors' own analysis; TCRdb made them. The sample data list some 140,000 distinct CDR3 sequences, and around 93% of these were observed just once. The ten most abundant clones make up more than 0.15% of the sample.

A single count supports this clonotype. Its antigen is currently not known. No quality values exist for individual bases; no much larger clone is one base distant. A lone read is weak support. Peripheral blood CD8+ and CD4+ T cells from healthy donors, Susac syndrome patients and multiple sclerosis patients were profiled by high-throughput TCR beta sequencing. The Susac syndrome patients fulfilled recently defined diagnostic criteria for definite or probable disease. Bulk CD8+ and CD4+ T cells were purified by magnetic negative isolation, whereas CD8+ TEMRA cells were enriched by FACS. Blood was collected in EDTA tubes and processed within 24 hours, with PBMCs isolated through density gradient centrifugation. PBMCs intended for TCR sequencing were cryopreserved in liquid nitrogen and thawed later in a water bath at 37 degrees C. The sorted or isolated CD4+, CD8+ and CD8+ TEMRA cells had a purity of 90% or higher.

CDR1 and CDR2 (DFQATT, SNEGSKA) derive from the germline V gene (reference sequence). The CDR3 has 17 amino acids, counting the end cysteine and phenylalanine. Only the CDR3 part of the read is kept: 51 bases, read in frame from the first base. Between the V and J ends, shortened by 3 bases and 4 bases respectively, the junction contains 24 bases. The receptor's source is a human donor with Susac syndrome. The specimen was CD8+ T cells from PBMCs. In this chain, TRBV20-1 is recombined with TRBJ1-1, and the D gene may be TRBD1, 6 bases matching. The nucleotide sequence reads TGCAGTGCTAGTGCCGATGGTGGCAGGGGTAGGGGCACTGAAGCTTTCTTT. This sequence encodes CSASADGGRGRGTEAFF.